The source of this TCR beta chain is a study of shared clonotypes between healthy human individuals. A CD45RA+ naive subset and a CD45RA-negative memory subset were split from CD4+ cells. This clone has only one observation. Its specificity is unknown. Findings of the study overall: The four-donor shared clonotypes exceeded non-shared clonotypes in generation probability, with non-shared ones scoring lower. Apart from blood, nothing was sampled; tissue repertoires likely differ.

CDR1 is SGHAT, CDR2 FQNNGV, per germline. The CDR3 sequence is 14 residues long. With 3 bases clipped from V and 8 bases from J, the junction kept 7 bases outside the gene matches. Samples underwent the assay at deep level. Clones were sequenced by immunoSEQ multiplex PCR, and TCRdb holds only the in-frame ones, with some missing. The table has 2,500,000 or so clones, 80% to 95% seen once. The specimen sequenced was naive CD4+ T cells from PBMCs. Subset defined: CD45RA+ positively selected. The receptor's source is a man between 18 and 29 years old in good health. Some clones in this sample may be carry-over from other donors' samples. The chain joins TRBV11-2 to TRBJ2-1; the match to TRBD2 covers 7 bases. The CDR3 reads CASSFGLVVYEQFF. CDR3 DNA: TGTGCCAGCAGCTTCGGACTAGTAGTCTATGAGCAGTTCTTC.